This TCR beta chain was documented in a study of CD8+ T cells in alopecia areata (dated by TCRdb to 2016 to 2019). Study-wide context: The study used high-throughput TCRbeta sequencing to examine T cell clonal expansion in alopecia areata, in both the C3H/HeJ mouse model and human patients. TCRbeta CDR3 regions were amplified by immunoSEQ multiplex PCR with 35 Vbeta forward and 13 Jbeta reverse primers. RNA was obtained with the PAXgene miRNA kit for fixed scalp, the miRNeasy kit for PBMCs, and the RNeasy kit for mouse skin. Human TCRbeta sequencing covered scalp tissue and sorted CD4+ and CD8+ peripheral blood T cells from patchy and totalis/universalis alopecia areata patients and healthy controls. Clonality in the scalp was compared among normal scalp (n=4), patchy alopecia areata scalp (n=8), and alopecia totalis/universalis scalp (n=8).

On the study overall, not on this receptor specifically: Compared with normal scalp, lesional scalp, particularly in alopecia totalis/universalis, had higher clonality and more expanded CD8+ clones, which suggests antigenic drive. Unlike mouse skin, which is dominated by gammadelta T cells, normal human skin has resident alphabeta T cells that are also sequenced, and this complicates analysis of the scalp TCR repertoire. Shared TCR sequences between patients were less evident than in mice, which may be partly attributable to HLA diversity in the patient population.

Library preparation employed the immunoSEQ multiplex PCR assay. RNA was extracted from all samples and reverse transcribed into cDNA as template for TCR sequencing. SuperScript III was used to make first-strand cDNA, primed with a 2:1 mix of oligo-dT and random hexamers. A synthetic immune receptor repertoire was used to measure amplification bias, and any remaining bias was corrected computationally. The authors' pipeline ran thus. Raw reads were preprocessed to remove errors, and CDR3 was defined by IMGT conventions from the conserved cysteine to phenylalanine. Clonality was computed as 1 minus the Shannon entropy, with the entropy normalized by log2 of the number of productive unique TCRs. Whether scalp clones were CD4 or CD8 was inferred by matching scalp TCRbeta sequences against CD4 and CD8 repertoires sorted from blood. This immuneACCESS table, as held by TCRdb, lists in-frame sequences with V and J called but not all clones. Of the missing ones, under half trace to an unresolved V gene in checked studies; the others have no known cause. The V and J calls and clone size are taken from that table; D and trimming were inferred from the DNA. Present in this sample are 200,000 to 250,000 clones, roughly 50% of which were seen just once. The top ten hold 4.9% of the sample.

This clone was observed a handful of times. Its antigen target is currently unknown. It has no much larger one-base neighbor in the sample; base qualities were not kept. The CDR1 and CDR2 encoded by the germline V gene are MNHEY and SVGAGI. A distance of 13 bases separates the germline ends of V and J, which lose 0 bases and 4 bases respectively. The CDR3, from cysteine to phenylalanine, totals 15 residues. Only CDR3 DNA is held: 45 bases, read in frame from base 1. PBMCs were isolated by density centrifugation and stained for CD3, CD4 and CD8, and CD4+ and CD8+ T cells were sorted on a FACSAria. Scalp biopsies and blood samples were obtained from unaffected controls.

Input material: CD8+ T cells sorted from blood. This clonotype originated in a human donor in good health. The chain is made from TRBV6-5 and TRBJ2-7, with the D call perhaps TRBD1 or TRBD2, each one matching 5 bases. CDR3 sequence: CASSYSAGSGYEQYF. The DNA sequence is given as TGTGCCAGCAGTTACTCGGCAGGGAGTGGGTACGAGCAGTACTTC.